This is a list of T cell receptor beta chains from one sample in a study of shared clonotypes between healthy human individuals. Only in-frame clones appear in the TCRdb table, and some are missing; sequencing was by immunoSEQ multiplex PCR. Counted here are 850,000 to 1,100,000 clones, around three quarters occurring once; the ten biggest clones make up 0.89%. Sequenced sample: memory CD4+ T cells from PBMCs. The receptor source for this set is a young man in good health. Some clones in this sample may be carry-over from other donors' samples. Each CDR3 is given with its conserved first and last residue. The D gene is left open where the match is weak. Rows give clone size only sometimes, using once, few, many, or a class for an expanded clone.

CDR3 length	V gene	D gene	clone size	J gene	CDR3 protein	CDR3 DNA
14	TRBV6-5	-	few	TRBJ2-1	CASSTIRSVNEQFF	TGTGCCAGCAGTACGATTCGAAGCGTTAATGAGCAGTTCTTC
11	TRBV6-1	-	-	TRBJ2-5	CASIEVETQYF	TGTGCCAGCATCGAGGTGGAGACCCAGTACTTC
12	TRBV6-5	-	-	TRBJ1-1	CASSYSGGTAFF	TGTGCCAGCAGTTACTCTGGAGGGACAGCTTTCTTT
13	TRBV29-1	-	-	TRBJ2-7	CSVGSADPFEQYF	TGCAGCGTTGGCTCAGCGGACCCTTTCGAGCAGTACTTC
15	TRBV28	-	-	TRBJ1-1	CASRGYGSMNTEAFF	TGTGCCAGCAGGGGGTATGGCAGCATGAACACTGAAGCTTTCTTT
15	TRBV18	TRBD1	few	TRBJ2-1	CASSRGTGPQNEQFF	TGTGCCAGCTCACGGGGGACAGGGCCACAGAATGAGCAGTTCTTC
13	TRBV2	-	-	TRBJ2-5	CASLGTFMGTQYF	TGTGCCAGCCTAGGGACCTTCATGGGGACCCAGTACTTC
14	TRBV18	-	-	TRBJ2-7	CASSPGRGNYEQYF	TGTGCCAGCTCACCAGGGCGCGGGAACTACGAGCAGTACTTC
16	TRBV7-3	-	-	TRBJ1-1	CASSLIGGAMNTEAFF	TGTGCCAGCAGCTTAATTGGCGGGGCCATGAACACTGAAGCTTTCTTT
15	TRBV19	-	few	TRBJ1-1	CASSIGNRAGAEAFF	TGTGCCAGTAGTATTGGGAACAGGGCGGGCGCTGAAGCTTTCTTT
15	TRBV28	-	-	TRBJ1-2	CASSFPLGASYGYTF	TGTGCCAGCAGTTTCCCCTTGGGAGCTTCCTATGGCTACACCTTC
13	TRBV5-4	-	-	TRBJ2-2	CASSSANTGELFF	TGTGCCAGCAGCAGTGCCAACACCGGGGAGCTGTTTTTT
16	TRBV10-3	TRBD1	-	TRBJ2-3	CAISEPRTGGADTQYF	TGTGCCATCAGTGAGCCCAGGACAGGGGGCGCAGATACGCAGTATTTT